This TCR beta chain was found in a study of blood T cell repertoires in COVID-19. Germline CDR1 is KGHSH and CDR2 is LQKENI. The V gene lost 4 bases and the J gene lost 2 bases, with 9 bases spanning the gap. The CDR3 runs 13 residues. Libraries were prepared by immunoSEQ multiplex PCR; TCRdb keeps only in-frame clonotypes and omits some of them. Counted here are some 220,000 clones, approximately 83% occurring once; the ten biggest clones make up 1.3%. Participant reports of clinical history set cohort assignment. The sequence was collected from a woman between 40 and 55 years old with acute COVID-19. The rearrangement joins TRBV18 to TRBJ2-7; TRBD2 is a possible D gene (6 bases). Sequencing used PBMCs or T cells enriched from blood (not recorded which). The chain's CDR3 is CASSRDSPYEQYF. The CDR3, as DNA: TGTGCCAGCTCACGGGACTCTCCCTACGAGCAGTACTTC.